The clone carrying this TCR beta chain was recorded many times. CDR1 and CDR2 (germline): GTSNPN, SVGIG (reference sequence). The length of the CDR3 is 12 residues. V was trimmed by 4 bases and J by 3 bases, leaving 9 bases between them. The entry originates in a study of T cells in Graves' hyperthyroidism and ophthalmopathy. TCR beta CDR3 regions were amplified from RNA. In the first-round RT-PCR of the TCR CDR3, the HTBI primer set was used. TCRdb called the multiplex PCR reads again in MiXCR, with one record for every CDR3 protein. The profile shows 280,000 or so distinct CDR3 sequences, less than 30% of them singletons.

The V gene is TRBV30, the J gene TRBJ1-1; the D is unclear. The sequenced material came from blood. The TCR sequence derives from a middle-aged man with Graves' hyperthyroidism that later progressed to Graves' ophthalmopathy. For the CDR3, the DNA is TGTGCCTGGAAATATGGGGACACTGAAGCTTTCTTT. Protein product: CAWKYGDTEAFF.